The 16 T cell receptor beta chains listed next were all sequenced from one sample in a study of vaccination effects on CD4 cells after COVID-19. Sequencing was performed with immunoSEQ multiplex PCR; in TCRdb, only in-frame clones are kept and a portion is missing. The sample records 30,000 to 40,000 clones, roughly 66% being singletons. Their specific antigens are unknown. In the ViraFEST assay, antigen-specific CD4+ clonotypes were identified by expansion after peptide-pool stimulation. Subsequent to 10 days of culture, CD4+ T cells were isolated. According to PCR results, the person was infected with SARS-CoV-2 between March and December 2020. Sequences were derived from CD4+ T cells from PBMCs cultured with a peptide pool, sampled before COVID-19 vaccination. The receptors derive from a human donor who had a prior SARS-CoV-2 infection.

The chain is built from TRBV2 and TRBJ2-7; perhaps TRBD2 as D (5 bases). V lost 4 bases and J 0 bases, leaving 10 bases between the germline ends. In germline, CDR1 is SNHLY, CDR2 FYNNEI. The length of the CDR3 is 14 residues. The CDR3 DNA follows: TGTGCCAGCAGTGGGGAGAAGATCTCCTACGAGCAGTACTTC. Residues: CASSGEKISYEQYF.

In its sample, this clone was seen a few times. V usage is TRBV5-1 and J usage is TRBJ1-5; D is perhaps TRBD1 (5 bases). This CDR3 spans 15 amino acids. Germline CDR1 and CDR2: SGHRS and YFSETQ. The V and J ends lost 7 bases and 4 bases respectively, with 18 bases between them. The CDR3 DNA reads as TGCGCCAGCGGCCTCGGACATGGAGGTAATCAGCCCCAGCATTTT. Its translation: CASGLGHGGNQPQHF.

This clone was recorded once. This chain uses TRBV20-1 with TRBJ1-2, with D perhaps matching TRBD1 (6 bases). Germline V gene data show CDR1 as DFQATT and CDR2 as SNEGSKA (reference sequence). Between the trimmed V and J ends, which lost 1 base and 8 bases, there was a span of 8 bases. The CDR3 spans 11 residues. The CDR3 protein is CSARGQEGYTF. CDR3 coding DNA: TGCAGTGCTAGAGGACAGGAGGGCTACACCTTC.

J is TRBJ2-3 and V is TRBV23-1; 8 nucleotides agree with TRBD1. TRBV23-1 is identified as an open reading frame with a role that is uncertain. Trimming took 6 bases from V and 1 from J; bases not matched to a gene: 15. This CDR3 comprises 18 residues. CDR3 DNA sequence: TGCGCCAGCAGGGACCCAGGGGGCTGGAGATACGGCACAGATACGCAGTATTTT. Protein: CASRDPGGWRYGTDTQYF.

The J gene is TRBJ1-6, the V gene TRBV29-1; D perhaps matches TRBD1 (5 bases). Trimming took off 5 bases at V and 7 bases at J, with 12 bases between the two ends. The CDR3 sequence is 13 residues long. The germline CDR1 and CDR2 sequences are SQVTM and ANQGSEA. In DNA form, the CDR3 reads TGCAGCGTTTCTGGGACGTTGAATTCACCCCTCCACTTT. It codes for CSVSGTLNSPLHF.

As for this clone: The junction shows a germline mismatch at one end, possibly a read error. The V and J genes are TRBV5-4 and TRBJ2-5, with 9 bases matching TRBD2. This CDR3 spans 15 amino acids. Germline CDR1 SGHNT, CDR2 YYREEE (reference sequence). The CDR3, as DNA: TGTGCCAGCAACTTGGCTATTAGCGGGGGTAAGACCCAGTACTTC. Its translation: CASNLAISGGKTQYF.

The chain recombines TRBV10-3 with TRBJ2-1; D ambiguous. Deletions cut 5 bases from V and 7 bases from J, with 9 bases between. Germline CDR1 reads ENHRY; CDR2 reads SYGVKD. CDR3 length: 12 residues. The CDR3 here is CAISPGWNEQFF. The CDR3 DNA sequence: TGTGCCATCAGTCCCGGATGGAATGAGCAGTTCTTC.

In its sample, this clone was seen once. This chain links TRBV7-3 with TRBJ2-1, with TRBD2 identical over 12 bases. Germline CDR1 SGHTA, CDR2 FQGTGA. V shed 5 bases, J shed 3 bases, and the junction held 5 bases outside the gene matches. The CDR3 has 16 amino acids. The CDR3 DNA is TGTGCCAGCAGCGCCCAGACTAGCGGGGGCTACAATGAGCAGTTCTTC. It translates to CASSAQTSGGYNEQFF.

This chain connects TRBV6-6 to TRBJ2-7; a possible D gene is TRBD2 (6 bases). V lost 2 bases and J lost 0, with 11 bases in between. This CDR3 has 15 residues. The germline gives CDR1 MNHNY, CDR2 SVGAGI (reference sequence). The CDR3 DNA sequence: TGTGCCAGCAGTTACAGGGTAGCGGACTCCTACGAGCAGTACTTC. Translated, it gives CASSYRVADSYEQYF.

This clone was observed a few times. The rearrangement joins TRBV10-1 to TRBJ2-2, with D unclear. The CDR3 is made up of 14 amino acids. CDR1 is WNHNN, CDR2 SYGVQD, per germline (reference sequence). This CDR3 is CGTVGPSSAGELFF. The CDR3 region has the DNA TGCGGAACCGTCGGGCCCTCGTCCGCCGGGGAGCTGTTTTTT.

The CDR3 reads CASSLVSGELFF. In nucleotides, the CDR3 is TGCGCCAGCAGCTTGGTTTCTGGGGAGCTGTTTTTT. The rearrangement links TRBV5-1 to TRBJ2-2, with D unresolved. This CDR3 contains 12 residues. The V end lost 0 bases, the J end lost 8 bases, and 5 bases lay between the germline ends. CDR1 is SGHRS, CDR2 YFSETQ, per germline.

This chain joins TRBV10-2 and TRBJ2-3; D might be TRBD2 (5 bases). The germline V gene has CDR1 WSHSY and CDR2 SAAADI. This CDR3 region has 15 residues. Trimming took 7 bases from V and 4 from J, leaving 18 bases between them. Here the CDR3 reads CASIPESASSDTQYF. CDR3 sequence (DNA): TGCGCCAGCATCCCCGAGTCGGCTAGCTCAGATACGCAGTATTTT.

This chain links TRBV7-9 with TRBJ1-1; the D gene is possibly TRBD1 (6 bases). Germline loops: CDR1 SEHNR, CDR2 FQNEAQ (reference sequence). V was pared by 10 bases and J by 2 bases, with 14 bases between. This CDR3 is 13 amino acids long. This CDR3 reads CATREGVNTEAFF. CDR3 in DNA: TGTGCCACCAGGGAGGGGGTAAACACTGAAGCTTTCTTT.

The chain employs TRBV6-2 or TRBV6-3 and TRBJ2-3, with 13 bases that match TRBD2. The junction had 19 bases not matched to a gene; V was cut back by 5 bases and J by 2 bases. CDR3 length: 21 amino acids. The germline V gene encodes CDR1 MNHEY and CDR2 SVGEGT. The chain's CDR3 is CASSATIRLAGGSKYTDTQYF. The CDR3 DNA reads TGTGCCAGCAGTGCCACAATTCGACTAGCGGGAGGAAGCAAATACACAGATACGCAGTATTTT.

The rearrangement uses TRBV5-1 and TRBJ2-3; D perhaps matches TRBD1 (7 bases). V lost 3 bases, J lost 6 bases, and 14 bases lay in between. Per germline, CDR1 SGHRS and CDR2 YFSETQ. The CDR3 is made up of 14 amino acids. The chain's CDR3 is CASSSGGTADTQYF. CDR3 in DNA: TGCGCCAGCAGCTCAGGGGGGACAGCCGATACGCAGTATTTT.

V is TRBV3-1 (or the pseudogene TRBV3-2) and J is TRBJ2-7; 9 nucleotides line up with TRBD1. Germline trimming cut 4 bases from V and 5 bases from J; bases unmatched to any gene: 15. The CDR3 runs 17 residues. Germline CDR1 reads LGHDT; CDR2 reads YNNKEL (reference sequence). CDR3 loop: CASSLRALTGTGNEQYF. In DNA, the CDR3 is TGTGCCAGCAGCCTACGGGCATTAACCGGGACAGGGAACGAGCAGTACTTC.